The clone carrying this T cell receptor beta chain has ten or more counts. These data come from a study of regulatory T cells in long-lasting Graves disease. The time point was: newly diagnosed GD, antithyroid drugs for less than 3 months. From PBMCs, RNA was extracted and then used to make the TCR library. The CDR3 is 16 residues long. The V end was cut by 2 bases, the J end by 2 bases, with 13 bases between. Per germline, CDR1 SGHTA and CDR2 FQGTGA. Arm-PCR of CDR3 regions and iRepertoire HTBI primers were used to build TCR beta libraries. TCRdb called the multiplex PCR reads again in MiXCR, with one record for every CDR3 protein. The table has 350,000 to 450,000 distinct CDR3 sequences, approximately 15% seen once. A further study also used this sample, focusing on T cells in Graves' hyperthyroidism and ophthalmopathy.

The sequences come from peripheral blood mononuclear cells (PBMCs), collected at new diagnosis, from a patient treated with antithyroid drugs. The TCR was taken from a woman in her twenties or thirties with Graves disease. This chain links TRBV7-3 with TRBJ2-1, with D perhaps matching TRBD2 (6 bases). The CDR3 coding sequence is TGTGCCAGCAGCTTACGTGCGGGGCATCCCTACAATGAGCAGTTCTTC. Protein: CASSLRAGHPYNEQFF.